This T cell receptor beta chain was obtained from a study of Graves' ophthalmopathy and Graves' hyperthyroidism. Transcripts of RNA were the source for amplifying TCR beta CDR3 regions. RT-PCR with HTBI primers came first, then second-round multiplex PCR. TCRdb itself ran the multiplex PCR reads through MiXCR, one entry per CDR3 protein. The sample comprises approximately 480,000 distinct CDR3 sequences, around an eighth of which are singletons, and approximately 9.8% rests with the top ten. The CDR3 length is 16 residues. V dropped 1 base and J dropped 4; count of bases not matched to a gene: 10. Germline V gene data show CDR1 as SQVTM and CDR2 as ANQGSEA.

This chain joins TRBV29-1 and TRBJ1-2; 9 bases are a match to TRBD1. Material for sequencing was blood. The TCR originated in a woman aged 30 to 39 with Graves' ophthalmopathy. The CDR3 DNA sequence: TGCAGCGTTGAAGGAGTACAGGGGGCGTTAAGCTATGGCTACACCTTC. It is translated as CSVEGVQGALSYGYTF.